The 22 T cell receptor beta chains below come from one sample, sequenced in a study of T-cell reconstitution after alpha-beta-depleted transplantation in children. The authors prepared the TCRbeta library with unique molecular identifiers. TCRdb fed the PCR reads into MiXCR, producing one record per CDR3 protein. Seen here are hundreds of thousands of distinct CDR3 sequences, around 14% observed once, and the top ten hold around 0.76%. The input for sequencing was PBMCs, taken before TCRalphabeta/CD19-depleted stem cell transplant. The receptor source for this set is a girl aged 2 to 10 with congenital amegakaryocytic thrombocytopenia, due to receive a stem cell transplant.

This clonotype appeared a single time. Just one base apart from a much larger clone, this may be a read error. The chain employs TRBV20-1 and TRBJ1-3; TRBD1 agrees at 7 bases. The CDR3 totals 13 residues. The germline gives CDR1 DFQATT, CDR2 SNEGSKA (reference sequence). CDR3 in DNA: TGCAGTGCTAGGGACAGGACGGGAAACACCTTATATTTT. Amino acids: CSARDRTGNTLYF.

This clonotype showed up many times. The chain carries TRBV20-1 and TRBJ2-4; perhaps TRBD2 as D (6 bases). From germline, CDR1 is DFQATT and CDR2 SNEGSKA (reference sequence). CDR3 length: 15 residues. V lost 3 bases, J lost 7 bases, and 19 bases lay in between. The CDR3 DNA reads TGCAGTGCTAGGGGACCACTAGGAGGGGTGAACATTCAGTACTTC. Its translation: CSARGPLGGVNIQYF.

About this clonotype: It may be a read error: a sequence one base away is much more abundant. The J gene is TRBJ1-3, the V gene TRBV20-1, with unresolved D. This CDR3 has 13 residues. Per germline, CDR1 DFQATT and CDR2 SNEGSKA (reference sequence). The CDR3 loop is CSARARLGNSIYF. In DNA, the CDR3 is TGCAGTGCTAGAGCTCGGCTTGGAAACAGCATATATTTT.

This clonotype showed up many times. The chain combines TRBV27 with TRBJ2-7, with 7 bases aligning to TRBD2. The germline gives CDR1 MNHEY, CDR2 SMNVEV (reference sequence). The J segment lost 1 base and the V segment lost 4 bases, leaving 7 bases of the junction unmatched. The CDR3 loop spans 15 amino acids. CDR3 protein: CASSYLASGSYEQYF. CDR3 DNA: TGTGCCAGCAGTTATTTGGCTAGCGGATCCTACGAGCAGTACTTC.

Only a few counts were recorded for this clonotype. The chain links TRBV12-3 or TRBV12-4 to TRBJ2-1; 15 nucleotides match TRBD2. The CDR3 has 16 residues. V was pared by 6 bases and J by 2 bases, with 2 bases of the junction left unmatched. CDR3 nucleotides: TGTGCCAGCAGGGGACTAGCGGGAGGAGCCTACAATGAGCAGTTCTTC. Encoded protein: CASRGLAGGAYNEQFF.

This clonotype has ten or more counts. The genes are TRBV7-9 and TRBJ1-1; weak D call: TRBD1 (6 bases). V was shortened by 6 bases and J by 5 bases, with 13 bases between the two germline ends. CDR1 is SEHNR, CDR2 FQNEAQ, per germline (reference sequence). This CDR3 is 13 amino acids long. CDR3 in DNA: TGTGCCAGCAGGGATCAGGGGCTTACTGAAGCTTTCTTT. It is translated as CASRDQGLTEAFF.

This clonotype was counted between two and nine times. V and J are TRBV20-1 and TRBJ2-1; 8 bases are shared with TRBD2. CDR3 size: 16 residues. V lost 6 bases, J lost 5 bases, and 15 bases stayed unmatched. In germline, CDR1 is DFQATT, CDR2 SNEGSKA (reference sequence). CDR3 in amino acids: CSARASEREPHNEQFF. As DNA, the CDR3 is TGCAGTGCCCGGGCCTCAGAGCGGGAGCCCCACAATGAGCAGTTCTTC.

On this clonotype itself: A read error may account for a junction end that differs from germline. The chain joins TRBV20-1 to TRBJ2-7, with 16 bases matching TRBD2. There are 16 residues in the CDR3. In germline, CDR1 is DFQATT, CDR2 SNEGSKA (reference sequence). The CDR3 loop is CCATGLAGGRFYEQYF. For the CDR3, the DNA is TGCTGTGCAACGGGACTAGCGGGAGGGCGTTTCTACGAGCAGTACTTC.

This clonotype has just a few counts. This chain uses TRBV7-8 with TRBJ2-4; perhaps TRBD2 as D (5 bases). The CDR3 length is 17 residues. Per germline, CDR1 SGHVS and CDR2 FQNEAQ. The V end lost 3 bases, the J end lost 3 bases, and 18 bases lay between the germline ends. The CDR3 loop reads CASSLGPSEEDKNIQYF. The CDR3 DNA is TGTGCCAGCAGCTTGGGTCCGAGTGAGGAGGACAAAAACATTCAGTACTTC.

This clonotype showed up many times. V usage is TRBV6-2 or TRBV6-3 and J usage is TRBJ2-3; D uncertain. Germline V gives CDR1 MNHEY, CDR2 SVGEGT. The CDR3 contains 15 residues. V was shortened by 6 bases and J by 0 bases, with 13 bases between the two germline ends. The CDR3 nucleotides read TGTGCCAGCAGCCTATTCCAAGGGAGCACAGATACGCAGTATTTT. Encoded protein: CASSLFQGSTDTQYF.

Details on this clonotype: A single base separates this from a much larger clone, so it may be a read error. The chain uses TRBV20-1 and TRBJ2-5; weak D call: TRBD2 (7 bases). V lost 5 bases, J lost 5 bases, and 24 bases lay in between. Germline-derived CDR1 and CDR2 are DFQATT and SNEGSKA (reference sequence). The CDR3 covers 16 residues. The CDR3 DNA reads as TGCAGTGCTCCTAACCACCCTTTAGGGGGAGGGGAGACCCAGTACTTC. Residues: CSAPNHPLGGGETQYF.

This clonotype was found a few times. The DNA for the CDR3 is TGCAGTGCTAGACAGGGTTTTCTTGAAAAACTGTTTTTT. It yields the protein CSARQGFLEKLFF. The chain uses TRBV20-1 and TRBJ1-4, with D perhaps matching TRBD1 (5 bases). The CDR3 covers 13 residues. The germline V and J ends were trimmed by 2 bases and 7 bases, with 11 bases remaining between them. CDR1 DFQATT and CDR2 SNEGSKA come from the germline V gene (reference sequence).

Concerning this clonotype: One junction end does not reproduce the germline sequence, and a read error may be involved. This sequence joins TRBV7-8 and TRBJ2-1, with 9 bases aligning to TRBD1. The CDR3 length is 16 residues. Per the germline V gene, CDR1 is SGHVS and CDR2 is FQNEAQ. CDR3 nucleotide sequence: TGTGTCAGCAGCCTCCGGTTGGGACAGGGTGTAAATGAGCAGTTCTTC. Encoded protein: CVSSLRLGQGVNEQFF.

V usage is TRBV3-1 and J usage is TRBJ2-3; 8 bases agree with TRBD1. There are 16 residues in the CDR3. Germline V lookup: CDR1 LGHDT, CDR2 YNNKEL (reference sequence). V lost 1 base to trimming and J lost 2 bases; unmatched junction nucleotides: 5. CDR3 DNA sequence: TGTGCCAGCAGCCAAGGACAGGGGTGGTTCACAGATACGCAGTATTTT. Protein: CASSQGQGWFTDTQYF.

The CDR3 nucleotides read TGTGCCATCAATCAACCGGACGTCAGCACAGATACGCAGTATTTT. Translated, it gives CAINQPDVSTDTQYF. This chain connects TRBV10-3 to TRBJ2-3; D is unclear. Germline CDR1 and CDR2: ENHRY and SYGVKD. There are 15 residues in the CDR3. V was shortened by 7 bases and J by 0 bases, with 14 bases between the two germline ends.

This clonotype came up a few times. The chain combines TRBV2 with TRBJ2-1; D is undetermined. The germline gives CDR1 SNHLY, CDR2 FYNNEI. The CDR3 extends over 13 amino acids. V shed 1 base and J shed 5 bases, with 6 bases lying between them. Here the CDR3 DNA reads TGTGCCAGCAGTGAAGATCCCCACAATGAGCAGTTCTTC. This codes for CASSEDPHNEQFF.

This clonotype was counted at least ten times. The chain couples TRBV12-3 or TRBV12-4 to TRBJ2-5, with D tentatively TRBD1 (5 bases). V was shortened by 3 bases and J by 4 bases, with 9 bases between the two germline ends. The CDR3 has 13 residues. The CDR3 sequence: CASSFIQGETQYF. The DNA of the CDR3 is TGTGCCAGCAGTTTCATCCAGGGAGAGACCCAGTACTTC.

This clonotype showed up many times. This chain uses TRBV20-1 with TRBJ2-1; TRBD2 aligns across 7 bases. Per the germline V gene, CDR1 is DFQATT and CDR2 is SNEGSKA (reference sequence). This CDR3 contains 14 residues. Trimming at V came to 3 bases and at J to 7 bases, leaving 9 bases not matched to a gene. The CDR3: CSARGDYPLNEQFF. The CDR3 nucleotides read TGCAGTGCTAGGGGGGACTACCCTTTGAATGAGCAGTTCTTC.

In its sample, this clonotype was seen many times. V usage is TRBV4-1 and J usage is TRBJ1-2; a weak D match, TRBD1 (5 bases). CDR1 is MGHRA, CDR2 YSYEKL, per germline. This CDR3 is built from 17 residues. V lost 0 bases, J lost 8 bases, and 22 bases lay in between. CDR3 amino acids: CASSQEIAGLPRKGYTF. CDR3 DNA: TGCGCCAGCAGCCAAGAGATTGCGGGGCTGCCTAGGAAAGGCTACACCTTC.

This clonotype was found many times. The chain joins TRBV6-6 to TRBJ1-1; no firm D call. The CDR3 contains 12 residues. Germline V gene sequence: CDR1 MNHNY, CDR2 SVGAGI (reference sequence). V was shortened by 4 bases and J by 0 bases, with 3 bases between the two germline ends. CDR3 in DNA: TGTGCCAGCAGTTCCATGAACACTGAAGCTTTCTTT. This gives the protein CASSSMNTEAFF.

This clonotype turned up a few times. This sequence joins TRBV7-9 and TRBJ2-1, with 12 positions matching TRBD2. Germline CDR1 reads SEHNR; CDR2 reads FQNEAQ (reference sequence). CDR3 size: 17 residues. The ends lost 1 base at V and 13 bases at J; junction bases unmatched: 14. In DNA, the CDR3 is TGTGCCAGCAGCTTAGGAAGGACTAGCGGGACCTGGTTTGATCAGTTCTTC. Residues: CASSLGRTSGTWFDQFF. Using reference TRBV7-9 and TRBJ2-1 for the parts outside the CDR3, the full variable domain is DTGVSQNPRHKITKRGQNVTFRCDPISEHNRLYWYRQTLGQGPEFLTYFQNEAQLEKSRLLSDRFSAERPKGSFSTLEIQRTEQGDSAMYLCASSLGRTSGTWFDQFFGPGTRLTVL.

The rearrangement joins TRBV19 to TRBJ2-3; 7 bases map to TRBD2. V was clipped by 5 bases and J by 0 bases; unmatched bases: 8. Germline CDR1 reads LNHDA; CDR2 reads SQIVND (reference sequence). The CDR3 runs to 16 residues. The CDR3 protein is CASSSASGESTDTQYF. In nucleotides, the CDR3 is TGTGCCAGTAGTTCCGCTAGCGGAGAAAGCACAGATACGCAGTATTTT.